The rows below give T cell receptor beta chains drawn from one sample of a study of CD8 T cells in Susac syndrome. TCRdb used MiXCR to reprocess the immunoSEQ multiplex PCR reads, holding one entry per CDR3 protein. The sample gives tens of thousands of distinct CDR3 sequences, roughly 94% of which show up once; approximately 0.3% is in the top ten. Sequenced input: CD4+ T cells from PBMCs. Receptors were obtained from a human donor with Susac syndrome. Both conserved end residues are part of each CDR3. The D gene is left open where the match is weak. A row's size may be missing; if present it is once, few, many or a size class.

CDR3 protein: CASSPLAGVSYNEQFF
CDR3 DNA: TGTGCCAGCAGTCCCTTAGCGGGGGTATCGTACAATGAGCAGTTCTTC
J gene: TRBJ2-1
CDR3 length: 16
clone size: once
D gene: TRBD2
V gene: TRBV12-3/TRBV12-4

CDR3 protein: CAWAGQGNEKLFF
CDR3 DNA: TGTGCCTGGGCGGGACAGGGAAATGAAAAACTGTTTTTT
J gene: TRBJ1-4
CDR3 length: 13
clone size: NA
D gene: TRBD1
V gene: TRBV30

CDR3 protein: CASSLSPGANPRQYF
CDR3 DNA: TGTGCCAGCAGTTTATCCCCCGGGGCGAACCCACGGCAGTACTTC
J gene: TRBJ2-7
CDR3 length: 15
clone size: NA
D gene: NA
V gene: TRBV28

CDR3 protein: CASSLQGGVETQYF
CDR3 DNA: TGTGCCAGCAGCCTTCAGGGTGGGGTGGAGACCCAGTACTTC
J gene: TRBJ2-5
CDR3 length: 14
clone size: NA
D gene: NA
V gene: TRBV5-4

CDR3 protein: CASSQDPPMNTEAFF
CDR3 DNA: TGTGCCAGCAGCCAAGACCCCCCTATGAACACTGAAGCTTTCTTT
J gene: TRBJ1-1
CDR3 length: 15
clone size: once
D gene: NA
V gene: TRBV3-1

CDR3 protein: CASSRGRSNSPLHF
CDR3 DNA: TGTGCCAGCAGCCGTGGACGGAGTAATTCACCCCTCCACTTT
J gene: TRBJ1-6
CDR3 length: 14
clone size: NA
D gene: NA
V gene: TRBV7-9

CDR3 protein: CASSQAWGLVSYEQYF
CDR3 DNA: TGCGCCAGCAGCCAAGCGTGGGGGCTCGTTTCCTACGAGCAGTACTTC
J gene: TRBJ2-7
CDR3 length: 16
clone size: NA
D gene: NA
V gene: TRBV4-3

CDR3 protein: CASSLQRAEAFF
CDR3 DNA: TGTGCCAGCAGTTTACAACGGGCTGAAGCTTTCTTT
J gene: TRBJ1-1
CDR3 length: 12
clone size: NA
D gene: NA
V gene: TRBV12-3/TRBV12-4

CDR3 protein: CSAANYRAARETQYF
CDR3 DNA: TGCAGTGCTGCCAACTACAGGGCAGCCCGGGAGACCCAGTACTTC
J gene: TRBJ2-5
CDR3 length: 15
clone size: NA
D gene: NA
V gene: TRBV20-1

CDR3 protein: CASSLDGNEQFF
CDR3 DNA: TGTGCCAGCAGTTTAGATGGCAATGAGCAGTTCTTC
J gene: TRBJ2-1
CDR3 length: 12
clone size: few
D gene: NA
V gene: TRBV12-3/TRBV12-4

CDR3 protein: CASSVGGQGAKTQYF
CDR3 DNA: TGTGCCAGCAGCGTAGGGGGACAGGGTGCGAAGACCCAGTACTTC
J gene: TRBJ2-5
CDR3 length: 15
clone size: once
D gene: TRBD1
V gene: TRBV9

CDR3 protein: CASSLGRGGRNEQFF
CDR3 DNA: TGTGCCAGCAGCTTGGGGAGGGGAGGTCGCAATGAGCAGTTCTTC
J gene: TRBJ2-1
CDR3 length: 15
clone size: NA
D gene: NA
V gene: TRBV5-6

CDR3 protein: CASRAGVNTGELFF
CDR3 DNA: TGTGCCAGCAGAGCTGGGGTGAACACCGGGGAGCTGTTTTTT
J gene: TRBJ2-2
CDR3 length: 14
clone size: once
D gene: NA
V gene: TRBV5-6

CDR3 protein: CASSPRTGTDSPLHF
CDR3 DNA: TGCGCCAGCAGCCCCCGGACAGGCACAGATTCACCCCTCCACTTT
J gene: TRBJ1-6
CDR3 length: 15
clone size: NA
D gene: TRBD1
V gene: TRBV5-1

CDR3 protein: CASSLERGANVLTF
CDR3 DNA: TGTGCCAGCAGCTTAGAGAGAGGGGCCAACGTCCTGACTTTC
J gene: TRBJ2-6
CDR3 length: 14
clone size: NA
D gene: NA
V gene: TRBV11-2

CDR3 protein: CASSRGLSGANVLTF
CDR3 DNA: TGCGCCAGCAGCCGCGGCCTCTCTGGGGCCAACGTCCTGACTTTC
J gene: TRBJ2-6
CDR3 length: 15
clone size: NA
D gene: NA
V gene: TRBV4-3

CDR3 protein: CASSQDGPGGDEQYF
CDR3 DNA: TGTGCCAGCAGCCAAGATGGTCCGGGGGGCGACGAGCAGTACTTC
J gene: TRBJ2-7
CDR3 length: 15
clone size: NA
D gene: NA
V gene: TRBV3-1

CDR3 protein: CASSIVTGELFF
CDR3 DNA: TGTGCCAGTAGTATCGTAACCGGGGAGCTGTTTTTT
J gene: TRBJ2-2
CDR3 length: 12
clone size: NA
D gene: NA
V gene: TRBV19

CDR3 protein: CAWSEVLQGAEAFF
CDR3 DNA: TGTGCCTGGAGTGAAGTACTCCAGGGCGCTGAAGCTTTCTTT
J gene: TRBJ1-1
CDR3 length: 14
clone size: NA
D gene: NA
V gene: TRBV30

CDR3 protein: CASSKQGNTEAFF
CDR3 DNA: TGCGCCAGCAGCAAACAGGGAAACACTGAAGCTTTCTTT
J gene: TRBJ1-1
CDR3 length: 13
clone size: few
D gene: NA
V gene: TRBV4-3

CDR3 protein: CASRRVQDNYEQYF
CDR3 DNA: TGTGCCAGCAGGAGGGTCCAGGATAACTACGAGCAGTACTTC
J gene: TRBJ2-7
CDR3 length: 14
clone size: NA
D gene: NA
V gene: TRBV6-1

CDR3 protein: CSARRQLRAAFF
CDR3 DNA: TGCAGTGCTAGAAGGCAGCTCAGGGCGGCTTTCTTT
J gene: TRBJ1-1
CDR3 length: 12
clone size: NA
D gene: NA
V gene: TRBV20-1

CDR3 protein: CASSLRSGGWQETQYF
CDR3 DNA: TGTGCCAGCAGTTTAAGAAGCGGGGGGTGGCAAGAGACCCAGTACTTC
J gene: TRBJ2-5
CDR3 length: 16
clone size: NA
D gene: TRBD2
V gene: TRBV28

CDR3 protein: CASSLTWDPVYGYTF
CDR3 DNA: TGCGCCAGCAGCCTTACATGGGACCCCGTCTATGGCTACACCTTC
J gene: TRBJ1-2
CDR3 length: 15
clone size: NA
D gene: NA
V gene: TRBV4-3

CDR3 protein: CACHKAGANVLTF
CDR3 DNA: TGTGCCTGTCATAAGGCCGGGGCCAACGTCCTGACTTTC
J gene: TRBJ2-6
CDR3 length: 13
clone size: NA
D gene: NA
V gene: TRBV30

CDR3 protein: CAWTQGTGHNSPLHF
CDR3 DNA: TGTGCCTGGACCCAGGGGACAGGGCATAATTCACCCCTCCACTTT
J gene: TRBJ1-6
CDR3 length: 15
clone size: NA
D gene: TRBD1
V gene: TRBV30

CDR3 protein: CASSRTGDQPQHF
CDR3 DNA: TGTGCCAGCAGTAGGACAGGGGATCAGCCCCAGCATTTT
J gene: TRBJ1-5
CDR3 length: 13
clone size: NA
D gene: TRBD1
V gene: TRBV27

CDR3 protein: CASSDITEAFF
CDR3 DNA: TGTGCCAGCAGCGACATTACTGAAGCTTTCTTT
J gene: TRBJ1-1
CDR3 length: 11
clone size: NA
D gene: NA
V gene: TRBV3-1

CDR3 protein: CASSPGRHEAFF
CDR3 DNA: TGTGCCAGCAGCCCCGGTCGCCATGAAGCTTTCTTT
J gene: TRBJ1-1
CDR3 length: 12
clone size: NA
D gene: NA
V gene: TRBV5-6

CDR3 protein: CASFTGVTEAFF
CDR3 DNA: TGTGCCAGCTTCACCGGGGTCACTGAAGCTTTCTTT
J gene: TRBJ1-1
CDR3 length: 12
clone size: NA
D gene: NA
V gene: TRBV18

CDR3 protein: CSANRVDQPQHF
CDR3 DNA: TGCAGTGCTAACAGGGTCGATCAGCCCCAGCATTTT
J gene: TRBJ1-5
CDR3 length: 12
clone size: NA
D gene: NA
V gene: TRBV20-1